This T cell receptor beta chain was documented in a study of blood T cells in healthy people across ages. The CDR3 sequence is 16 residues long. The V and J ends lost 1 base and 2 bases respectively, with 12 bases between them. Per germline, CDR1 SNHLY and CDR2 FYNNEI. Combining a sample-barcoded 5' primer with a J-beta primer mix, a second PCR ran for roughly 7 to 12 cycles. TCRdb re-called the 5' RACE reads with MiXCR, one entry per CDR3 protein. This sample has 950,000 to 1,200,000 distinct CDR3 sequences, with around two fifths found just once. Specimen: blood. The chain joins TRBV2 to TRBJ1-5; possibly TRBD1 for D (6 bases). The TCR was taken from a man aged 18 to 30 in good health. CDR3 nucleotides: TGTGCCAGCAGTGAAGACCCGAACAGGGGCAATCAGCCCCAGCATTTT. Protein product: CASSEDPNRGNQPQHF.